This TCR beta chain was sequenced in a study of Ad26.COV2.S vaccination and SARS-CoV-2 variants. Study at large: The trial was COV1001 and the donor's arm was Ad26.COV2.S. The vaccine Ad26.COV2.S was put into the muscle once, or twice with 56 days between. Regarding the study as a whole: Total T cell responses were possibly underestimated by TCR breadth and depth analyses.

A word on this clone: Its antigen is undetermined.

The CDR3 covers 13 residues. The ends lost 3 bases at V and 10 bases at J; junction bases unmatched: 2. Germline CDR1 reads MNHEY; CDR2 reads SMNVEV (reference sequence). Treatment noted: around 19 received Ad26.COV2.S at low or high dose, single or two shots; roughly five received placebo; per-sample allocation not given. The samples date from day 63 after the first vaccine or placebo injection. The vaccine delivered Wuhan-strain SARS-CoV-2 spike through an Ad26 vector. Data came from immunoSEQ multiplex PCR; TCRdb stores just in-frame clones and leaves some out. Among approximately 420,000 clones listed, 75% to 90% were seen once.

The starting material was peripheral blood, obtained in a trial of Ad26.COV2.S vaccine versus placebo. The V and J genes are TRBV27 and TRBJ2-4, with 11 bases matching TRBD2. This clonotype was obtained from a person aged 18-60 years who received the Ad26.COV2.S COVID-19 vaccine or a placebo. The CDR3 is CASSFSGGGIQYF. Written as DNA, the CDR3 is TGTGCCAGCAGTTTTAGCGGGGGGGGTATTCAGTACTTC.